The 6 T cell receptor beta chains in this list originate from one sample, sequenced in a study of T cell changes during pregnancy in multiple sclerosis. Measured with immunoSEQ multiplex PCR; TCRdb has only the in-frame clones, and not every one. The profile shows roughly 40,000 clones, about 90% of them singletons. The specimen comprised CD4+ T cells from peripheral blood mononuclear cells, sampled before pregnancy. The receptors were sampled from a female donor with multiple sclerosis, enrolled in a pregnancy study.

This rearrangement joins TRBV19 to TRBJ1-2, with a possible D match to TRBD1 (6 bases). Germline lookup yields CDR1 LNHDA and CDR2 SQIVND (reference sequence). V was cut by 6 bases and J by 4 bases, with 21 bases left in between. CDR3 length: 16 residues. Written as DNA, the CDR3 is TGTGCCAGTAGCATTTGGCTAATGGACAGCCCCTATGGCTACACCTTC. Translating gives CASSIWLMDSPYGYTF.

V is TRBV2 and J is TRBJ2-2, with D possibly matching TRBD2 (5 bases). CDR3 length: 15 residues. Germline V gene lookup returns CDR1 SNHLY and CDR2 FYNNEI. Trimming cost V 3 bases and J 4 bases, with 12 bases left between them. The CDR3 spells CASSDWAGLTGELFF. CDR3 nucleotides: TGTGCCAGCAGTGATTGGGCAGGACTCACCGGGGAGCTGTTTTTT. Full variable domain (outside the CDR3, taken from reference TRBV2 and TRBJ2-2): EPEVTQTPSHQVTQMGQEVILRCVPISNHLYFYWYRQILGQKVEFLVSFYNNEISEKSEIFDDQFSVERPDGSNFTLKIRSTKLEDSAMYFCASSDWAGLTGELFFGEGSRLTVL.

The chain uses TRBV7-2 and TRBJ1-3, with D perhaps TRBD1 (5 bases). Between the trimmed V and J ends, which lost 5 bases and 0 bases, there was a span of 5 bases. This CDR3 region has 13 residues. CDR1 is SGHTA, CDR2 FQGNSA, per germline. The CDR3 nucleotides are TGTGCCAGCAGCACAGGCTCTGGAAACACCATATATTTT. Amino acids: CASSTGSGNTIYF.

The genes are TRBV30 and TRBJ2-5; 12 bases match TRBD2. The CDR3 spans 16 residues. In germline, CDR1 is GTSNPN, CDR2 SVGIG (reference sequence). The V gene end was trimmed by 5 bases and the J gene end by 5 bases; junction bases not matched to a gene: 12. CDR3 region: CAWARGLAGGLETQYF. Here the CDR3 DNA reads TGTGCCTGGGCCCGAGGGCTAGCGGGGGGGCTGGAGACCCAGTACTTC.

V is TRBV6-4 and J is TRBJ2-2, with D perhaps TRBD1 (5 bases). Germline CDR1 is MRHNA and CDR2 is SNTAGT. The CDR3 runs to 14 residues. Trimming stripped 6 bases from V and 7 bases from J, with 15 bases between. CDR3 protein: CASSVASQGGELFF. The CDR3 DNA is TGTGCCAGCAGCGTTGCCAGTCAGGGCGGGGAGCTGTTTTTT.

The chain uses TRBV9 and TRBJ2-5; D remains unclear. From germline, CDR1 is SGDLS and CDR2 YYNGEE. V lost 4 bases, J lost 0 bases, and 10 bases lay in between. This CDR3 region has 14 residues. The CDR3 DNA is TGTGCCAGCAGCCCACTCGAGTACCAAGAGACCCAGTACTTC. It codes for CASSPLEYQETQYF. The whole variable domain, remainder taken from reference TRBV9 and TRBJ2-5, is DSGVTQTPKHLITATGQRVTLRCSPRSGDLSVYWYQQSLDQGLQFLIQYYNGEERAKGNILERFSAQQFPDLHSELNLSSLELGDSALYFCASSPLEYQETQYFGPGTRLLVL.